One sample yielded the 14 T cell receptor beta chains listed below, sequenced in a study of OX40 agonist ivuxolimab in advanced cancers. TCRdb keeps only in-frame clones here, not all; method: immunoSEQ multiplex PCR. The sample contains tens of thousands of clones, roughly 90% of which appear only once. The material was CD4+ or CD8+ T cells sorted from blood, obtained in a trial of the OX40 agonist ivuxolimab. The source is an adult with an advanced solid tumor such as melanoma, head and neck, liver or kidney cancer.

As concerns this clone: A read error may account for a junction end that differs from germline. The chain recombines TRBV7-7 with TRBJ2-5, with D maybe TRBD2 (7 bases). This CDR3 has 14 amino acids. Germline V CDR1 and CDR2: SSHAT, FNYEAQ (reference sequence). The CDR3 nucleotides read TGTGCTAGCAGCTTAAGGGGGGGGCCGGAGACCCAGTACTTC. As protein: CASSLRGGPETQYF.

V usage is TRBV10-3 and J usage is TRBJ2-7, with D unclear. This CDR3 has 14 amino acids. The germline CDR1 and CDR2 sequences are ENHRY and SYGVKD. Trimming removed 4 bases at V and 2 bases at J, with 12 bases between. CDR3 nucleotides: TGTGCCATCAGTGCCCGGCTGACCACCTACGAGCAGTACTTC. It yields the protein CAISARLTTYEQYF.

The chain carries TRBV18 and TRBJ1-4; D not certain. The CDR3 runs 15 residues. Deletions cut 5 bases from V and 0 bases from J, with 10 bases between. Germline V gene sequence: CDR1 KGHSH, CDR2 LQKENI. For the CDR3, the DNA is TGTGCCAGCTCAACAACGCCTTCAACTAATGAAAAACTGTTTTTT. Amino acid sequence: CASSTTPSTNEKLFF.

This chain joins TRBV10-3 and TRBJ1-1; D not certain. The CDR3 sequence is 12 residues long. V was clipped by 2 bases and J by 5 bases, with 6 bases between them. The germline CDR1 and CDR2 sequences are ENHRY and SYGVKD. The CDR3 here is CAISESGTEAFF. The CDR3, as DNA: TGTGCCATCAGTGAGAGCGGGACTGAAGCTTTCTTT.

V and J are TRBV6-1 and TRBJ2-2; D uncertain. Trimming took off 4 bases at V and 6 bases at J, with 12 bases between the two ends. Germline lookup yields CDR1 MNHNS and CDR2 SASEGT. CDR3 length: 14 residues. The CDR3 loop is CASSVMTIAGELFF. The CDR3 nucleotides are TGTGCCAGCAGTGTAATGACAATCGCCGGGGAGCTGTTTTTT.

The chain recombines TRBV5-4 with TRBJ2-1, with 8 nucleotides matching TRBD2. The V gene end was trimmed by 3 bases and the J gene end by 8 bases; junction bases not matched to a gene: 7. Germline V gene sequence: CDR1 SGHNT, CDR2 YYREEE (reference sequence). The CDR3 spans 14 residues. The CDR3 region is CASSSAGGSDEQFF. The CDR3 DNA is TGTGCCAGCAGCTCCGCGGGGGGAAGCGATGAGCAGTTCTTC.

This chain connects TRBV10-3 to TRBJ2-5, with D perhaps given as TRBD1 or TRBD2 (7 bases each). The ends were cut back, 5 bases at V and 5 bases at J, with 18 bases in the middle. Germline CDR1 is ENHRY and CDR2 is SYGVKD. This CDR3 has 15 residues. The CDR3 loop is CAISKTGAGGETQYF. In nucleotides, the CDR3 is TGTGCCATCAGTAAAACAGGGGCCGGGGGGGAGACCCAGTACTTC.

This rearrangement joins TRBV27 to TRBJ2-3, with 14 positions matching TRBD2. Germline assignment: CDR1 MNHEY and CDR2 SMNVEV (reference sequence). Unmatched junction bases numbered 12, after V lost 6 bases and J lost 7 bases. The length of the CDR3 is 17 residues. CDR3 protein: CASSLTSRTSGRYTQYF. The CDR3 nucleotides are TGTGCCAGCAGCCTCACCTCGAGGACTAGCGGGAGGTATACGCAGTATTTT.

CDR3 sequence (DNA): TGTGCCAGCAGCTTTACCGGGACAGTCGCAGGCTACACCTTC. Amino acid sequence: CASSFTGTVAGYTF. This chain links TRBV7-9 with TRBJ1-2; 7 positions agree with TRBD1. The CDR3 spans 14 residues. V dropped 3 bases and J dropped 8; count of bases not matched to a gene: 9. Germline V gives CDR1 SEHNR, CDR2 FQNEAQ (reference sequence).

The gene calls are TRBV5-1 and TRBJ2-1; 8 bases are shared with TRBD2. The junction had 8 bases not matched to a gene; V was cut back by 5 bases and J by 4 bases. CDR1 and CDR2 (germline): SGHRS, YFSETQ. This CDR3 contains 15 residues. CDR3 residues: CASSLRLAPYNEQFF. The CDR3 region has the DNA TGCGCCAGCAGTCTTAGACTAGCGCCATACAATGAGCAGTTCTTC. The entire variable domain, with the rest obtained from reference TRBV5-1 and TRBJ2-1, is as follows: KAGVTQTPRYLIKTRGQQVTLSCSPISGHRSVSWYQQTPGQGLQFLFEYFSETQRNKGNFPGRFSGRQFSNSRSEMNVSTLELGDSALYLCASSLRLAPYNEQFFGPGTRLTVL.

This clone occurred many times. The rearrangement uses TRBV6-5 and TRBJ2-7, with 7 bases aligning to TRBD1. The CDR3 contains 14 residues. Germline V lookup: CDR1 MNHEY, CDR2 SVGAGI. After removal of 2 bases from V and 7 bases from J, the junction contained 8 bases not matched to a gene. As DNA, the CDR3 is TGTGCCAGCAGTTACACGACAGGGTTTGGAGAGCAGTACTTC. Residues: CASSYTTGFGEQYF.

The table lists this clone with a count of one. The chain combines TRBV2 with TRBJ1-4; D is unclear. The ends were cut back, 6 bases at V and 0 bases at J, with 17 bases in the middle. This CDR3 comprises 17 residues. Germline V CDR1 and CDR2: SNHLY, FYNNEI. DNA of the CDR3: TGTGCCAGCAGAAAAAGAAAGGGAACCGCAACTAATGAAAAACTGTTTTTT. As protein: CASRKRKGTATNEKLFF. The variable domain in full, with the rest retrieved from reference TRBV2 and TRBJ1-4, is EPEVTQTPSHQVTQMGQEVILRCVPISNHLYFYWYRQILGQKVEFLVSFYNNEISEKSEIFDDQFSVERPDGSNFTLKIRSTKLEDSAMYFCASRKRKGTATNEKLFFGSGTQLSVL.

This clone was detected once. The chain employs TRBV6-5 and TRBJ2-5; D uncertain. This CDR3 comprises 12 residues. Looked up from germline, CDR1 is MNHEY and CDR2 is SVGAGI. V was trimmed by 8 bases and J by 0 bases, leaving 7 bases between them. The CDR3 nucleotides are TGTGCCAGCGGAAGCAACCAAGAGACCCAGTACTTC. Translation gives CASGSNQETQYF.

This chain connects TRBV16 to TRBJ1-5, with D tentatively TRBD1 (5 bases). The CDR3 covers 12 residues. V was clipped by 7 bases and J by 11 bases, with 15 bases between them. Germline CDR1 and CDR2: KGHSY and FQNENV. CDR3 coding DNA: TGTGCCAGCACCACGGGGGAAAGGGCCCAGCATTTT. Translation gives CASTTGERAQHF. The entire variable domain, with the rest obtained from reference TRBV16 and TRBJ1-5, is as follows: GEEVAQTPKHLVRGEGQKAKLYCAPIKGHSYVFWYQQVLKNEFKFLISFQNENVFDETGMPKERFSAKCLPNSPCSLEIQATKLEDSAVYFCASTTGERAQHFGDGTRLSIL.